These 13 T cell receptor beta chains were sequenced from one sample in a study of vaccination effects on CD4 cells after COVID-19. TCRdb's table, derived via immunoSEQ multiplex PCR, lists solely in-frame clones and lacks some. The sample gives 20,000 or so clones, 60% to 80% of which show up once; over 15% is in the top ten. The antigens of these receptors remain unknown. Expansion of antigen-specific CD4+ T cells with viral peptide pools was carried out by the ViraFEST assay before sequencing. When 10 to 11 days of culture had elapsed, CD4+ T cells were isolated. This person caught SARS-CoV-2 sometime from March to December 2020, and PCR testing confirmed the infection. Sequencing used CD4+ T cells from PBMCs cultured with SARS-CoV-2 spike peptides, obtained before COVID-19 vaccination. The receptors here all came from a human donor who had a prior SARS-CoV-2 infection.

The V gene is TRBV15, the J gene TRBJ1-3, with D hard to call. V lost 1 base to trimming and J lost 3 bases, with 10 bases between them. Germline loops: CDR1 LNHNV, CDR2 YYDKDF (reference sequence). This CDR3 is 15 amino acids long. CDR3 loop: CATSRVQNRGNTIYF. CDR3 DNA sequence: TGTGCCACCAGCAGAGTACAGAATCGTGGAAACACCATATATTTT.

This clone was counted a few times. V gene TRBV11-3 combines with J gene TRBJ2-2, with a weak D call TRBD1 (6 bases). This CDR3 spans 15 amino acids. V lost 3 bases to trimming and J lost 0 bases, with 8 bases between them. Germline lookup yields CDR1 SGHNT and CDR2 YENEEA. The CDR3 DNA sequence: TGTGCCAGCAGCTTTAGGACAGCGAACACCGGGGAGCTGTTTTTT. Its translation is CASSFRTANTGELFF.

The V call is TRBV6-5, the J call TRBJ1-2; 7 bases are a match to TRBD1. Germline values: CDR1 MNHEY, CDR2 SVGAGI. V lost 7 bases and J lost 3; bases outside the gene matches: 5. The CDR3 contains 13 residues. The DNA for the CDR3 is TGTGCCAGCAAGCGGGACAGTTACTATGGCTACACCTTC. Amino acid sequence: CASKRDSYYGYTF.

The CDR3 region is CASRDRSMNTEAFF. CDR3 DNA sequence: TGTGCCAGCAGGGACAGAAGTATGAACACTGAAGCTTTCTTT. The gene calls are TRBV6-5 and TRBJ1-1; tentatively, D is TRBD1 (6 bases). V lost 6 bases and J lost 0, with 11 bases in between. The CDR3 covers 14 residues. Germline CDR1 is MNHEY and CDR2 is SVGAGI.

The CDR3 is CASSPGLPPDTQYF. The CDR3 DNA is TGTGCCAGCAGCCCGGGACTACCCCCGGATACGCAGTATTTT. The chain has TRBV7-3 and TRBJ2-3; 7 nucleotides line up with TRBD2. Germline V gene data show CDR1 as SGHTA and CDR2 as FQGTGA. V gave up 5 bases and J gave up 6 bases; unmatched junction bases: 8. The CDR3 runs to 14 residues.

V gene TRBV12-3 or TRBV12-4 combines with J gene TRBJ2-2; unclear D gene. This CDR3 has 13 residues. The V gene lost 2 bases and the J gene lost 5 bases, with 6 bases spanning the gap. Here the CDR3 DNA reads TGTGCCAGCAGTTTAAAAGCGACCGGGGAGCTGTTTTTT. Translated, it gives CASSLKATGELFF.

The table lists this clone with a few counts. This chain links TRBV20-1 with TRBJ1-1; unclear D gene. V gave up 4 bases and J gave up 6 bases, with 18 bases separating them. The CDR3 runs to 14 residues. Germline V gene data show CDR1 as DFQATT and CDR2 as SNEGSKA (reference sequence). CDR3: CSAIETRTFAEAFF. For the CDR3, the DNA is TGCAGTGCTATTGAGACACGGACTTTCGCTGAAGCTTTCTTT.

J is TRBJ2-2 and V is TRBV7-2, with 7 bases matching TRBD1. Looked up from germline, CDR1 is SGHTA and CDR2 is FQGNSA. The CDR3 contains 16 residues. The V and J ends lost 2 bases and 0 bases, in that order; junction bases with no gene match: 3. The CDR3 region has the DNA TGTGCCAGCAGCTTATATGGGACAGCGAACACCGGGGAGCTGTTTTTT. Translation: CASSLYGTANTGELFF.

Here the CDR3 reads CASSGPGATDGFF. The CDR3 nucleotides are TGTGCCAGCAGTGGGCCGGGGGCTACGGACGGGTTCTTC. The gene calls are TRBV2 and TRBJ2-1; D may match TRBD1 or TRBD2 (6 bases each). Germline V gene sequence: CDR1 SNHLY, CDR2 FYNNEI. V was cut by 4 bases and J by 15 bases, with 19 bases left in between. This CDR3 contains 13 residues.

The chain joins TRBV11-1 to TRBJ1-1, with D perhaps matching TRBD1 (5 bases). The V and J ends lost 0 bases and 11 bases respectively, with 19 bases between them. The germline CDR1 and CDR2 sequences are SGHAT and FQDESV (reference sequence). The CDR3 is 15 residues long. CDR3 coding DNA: TGTGCCAGCAGCTTAGCCGGGACGACAAGGCCATCCGCTTTCTTT. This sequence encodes CASSLAGTTRPSAFF. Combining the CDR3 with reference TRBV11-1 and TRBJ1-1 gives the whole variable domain EAEVAQSPRYKITEKSQAVAFWCDPISGHATLYWYRQILGQGPELLVQFQDESVVDDSQLPKDRFSAERLKGVDSTLKIQPAELGDSAMYLCASSLAGTTRPSAFFGQGTRLTVV.

The CDR3 sequence is CASSGQPHTGELFF. In nucleotides, the CDR3 is TGCGCCAGCTCGGGACAGCCACACACCGGGGAGCTGTTTTTT. The V gene is TRBV5-1, the J gene TRBJ2-2, with 7 bases lining up with TRBD1. The V gene's germline CDR1 is SGHRS and CDR2 YFSETQ. V dropped 7 bases and J dropped 3; count of bases not matched to a gene: 6. The CDR3 has 14 residues. The whole variable domain, remainder taken from reference TRBV5-1 and TRBJ2-2, is KAGVTQTPRYLIKTRGQQVTLSCSPISGHRSVSWYQQTPGQGLQFLFEYFSETQRNKGNFPGRFSGRQFSNSRSEMNVSTLELGDSALYLCASSGQPHTGELFFGEGSRLTVL.

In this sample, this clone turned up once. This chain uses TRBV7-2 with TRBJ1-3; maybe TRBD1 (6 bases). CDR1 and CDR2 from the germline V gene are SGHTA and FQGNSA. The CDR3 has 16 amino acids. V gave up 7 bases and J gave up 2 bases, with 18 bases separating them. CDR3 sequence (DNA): TGTGCCAGCACCTCTGTAGGGGGGCCCACTGGAAACACCATATATTTT. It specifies CASTSVGGPTGNTIYF.

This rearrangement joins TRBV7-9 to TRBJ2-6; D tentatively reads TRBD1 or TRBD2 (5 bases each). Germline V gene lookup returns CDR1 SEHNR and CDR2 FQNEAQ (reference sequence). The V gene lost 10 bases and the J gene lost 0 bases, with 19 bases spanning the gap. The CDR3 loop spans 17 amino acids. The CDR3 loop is CANMGDGGISGANVLTF. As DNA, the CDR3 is TGTGCCAACATGGGGGACGGAGGAATCTCTGGGGCCAACGTCCTGACTTTC.